This TCR beta chain was sequenced in a study of Ad26.COV2.S vaccination and SARS-CoV-2 variants. Study-level results: It was vaccine recipients, not placebo recipients, who had the higher spike-specific TCR breadth.

The assay was immunoSEQ multiplex PCR, and TCRdb's table has in-frame clones only and misses some. The table lists around 380,000 clones, 75% to 90% of them singletons. The ends were cut back, 1 base at V and 7 bases at J, with 20 bases in the middle. The CDR3 is 17 residues long. CDR1 and CDR2 from the germline V gene are SGHRS and YFSETQ. Treatment specified: some 19 received Ad26.COV2.S at low or high dose, single or two shots; 5 received placebo; per-sample allocation not given. After the first vaccine or placebo injection, samples were drawn on day 63. Regarding this clone: What it binds is unknown.

V usage is TRBV5-1 and J usage is TRBJ1-4; a weak D match, TRBD1 (6 bases). The sequencing used peripheral blood, collected in a trial of Ad26.COV2.S vaccine versus placebo. This TCR came from a person between 18 and 60 years old who received the Ad26.COV2.S COVID-19 vaccine or a placebo. CDR3 in DNA: TGCGCCAGCAGCTTGAGGGGCTTTGGACAGATGAGTGAAAAACTGTTTTTT. Amino acids: CASSLRGFGQMSEKLFF.